The TCR beta chain described here comes from a study of blood T cell repertoires in COVID-19. About the research overall: Sources were T cells, B-cell-depleted T cells, or PBMCs; the material itself was cDNA or gDNA.

Worth noting for this clone: The sample has other DNA sequences that encode this CDR3 too.

This table comes from immunoSEQ multiplex PCR, and its TCRdb copy is limited to in-frame clones, with some not included. Of about 250,000 clones listed, more than 75% are singletons. Trimming left V 0 bases short and J 1 base short, with 4 bases between. CDR1 is SGDLS and CDR2 is YYNGEE in the germline V gene. This CDR3 contains 13 residues. Sequenced: peripheral blood. The chain uses TRBV9 and TRBJ1-1; no firm D call. This clonotype was sampled from a woman aged 55-75 years who had recovered from COVID-19. This CDR3 reads CASSVAGNTEAFF. In DNA, the CDR3 is TGTGCCAGCAGCGTAGCCGGGAACACTGAAGCTTTCTTT.